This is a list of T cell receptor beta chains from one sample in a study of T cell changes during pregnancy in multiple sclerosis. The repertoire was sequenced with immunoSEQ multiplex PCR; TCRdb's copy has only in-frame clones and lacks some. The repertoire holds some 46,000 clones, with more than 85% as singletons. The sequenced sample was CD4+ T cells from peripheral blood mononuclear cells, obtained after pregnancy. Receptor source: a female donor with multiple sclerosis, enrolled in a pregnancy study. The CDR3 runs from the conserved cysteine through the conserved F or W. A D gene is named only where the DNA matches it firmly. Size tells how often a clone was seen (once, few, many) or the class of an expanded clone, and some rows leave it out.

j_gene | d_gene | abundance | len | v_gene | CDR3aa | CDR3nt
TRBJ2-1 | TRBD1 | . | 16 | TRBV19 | CASSPRKPGQNNEQFF | TGTGCCAGTAGTCCGCGAAAACCGGGACAGAACAATGAGCAGTTCTTC
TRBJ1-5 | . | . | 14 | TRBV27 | CASSPDGRNQPQHF | TGTGCCAGCAGTCCCGATGGTAGAAATCAGCCCCAGCATTTT
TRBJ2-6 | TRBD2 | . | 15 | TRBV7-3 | CASSPGGSGANVLTF | TGTGCCAGCAGCCCCGGGGGGTCTGGGGCCAACGTCCTGACTTTC
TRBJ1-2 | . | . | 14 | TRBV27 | CASSPNRVLGGYTF | TGTGCCAGCAGTCCAAACAGGGTTTTGGGTGGCTACACCTTC
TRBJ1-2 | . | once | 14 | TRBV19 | CASSISGEATGYTF | TGTGCCAGTAGTATCAGCGGGGAGGCGACTGGCTACACCTTC
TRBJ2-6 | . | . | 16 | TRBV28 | CASSGPGGSGANVLTF | TGTGCCAGCAGTGGACCCGGGGGCTCTGGGGCCAACGTCCTGACTTTC
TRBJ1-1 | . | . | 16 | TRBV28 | CASSITWTLFNTEAFF | TGTGCCAGCAGCATAACCTGGACTCTCTTTAACACTGAAGCTTTCTTT
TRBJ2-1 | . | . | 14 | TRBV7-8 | CASSLERGFNEQFF | TGTGCCAGCAGCTTGGAACGGGGGTTCAATGAGCAGTTCTTC
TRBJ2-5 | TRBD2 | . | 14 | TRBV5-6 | CASSVPRGVETQYF | TGTGCCAGCAGCGTCCCGCGGGGGGTAGAGACCCAGTACTTC
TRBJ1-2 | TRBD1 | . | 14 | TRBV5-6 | CASRDGTGFGGYTF | TGTGCCAGCAGGGACGGGACAGGGTTTGGTGGCTACACCTTC
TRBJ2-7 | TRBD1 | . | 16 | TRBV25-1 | CASSATRQGAAYEQYF | TGTGCCAGCAGCGCTACCCGACAGGGGGCGGCCTACGAGCAGTACTTC
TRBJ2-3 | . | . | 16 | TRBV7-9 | CASSLFGARGTDTQYF | TGTGCCAGCAGCTTATTTGGAGCCAGGGGCACAGATACGCAGTATTTT
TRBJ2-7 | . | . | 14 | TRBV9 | CASSPTTTSSEQYF | TGTGCCAGCAGCCCAACCACTACTAGCTCCGAGCAGTACTTC
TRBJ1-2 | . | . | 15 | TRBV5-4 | CASSQITGSNYGYTF | TGTGCCAGCAGCCAAATAACCGGGAGCAACTATGGCTACACCTTC
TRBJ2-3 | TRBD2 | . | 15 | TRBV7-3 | CASSLLAGGSDTQYF | TGTGCCAGCAGCTTACTAGCGGGAGGATCAGATACGCAGTATTTT
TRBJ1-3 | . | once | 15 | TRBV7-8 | CASSPRGVTGDTIYF | TGTGCCAGCAGCCCTCGGGGGGTAACTGGAGACACCATATATTTT
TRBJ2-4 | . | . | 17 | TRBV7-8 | CASSISRGGTTKNIQYF | TGTGCCAGCAGCATTAGTAGGGGGGGCACGACCAAAAACATTCAGTACTTC
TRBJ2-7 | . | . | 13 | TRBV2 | CASSAGPGYEQYF | TGTGCCAGCAGTGCAGGTCCCGGCTACGAGCAGTACTTC
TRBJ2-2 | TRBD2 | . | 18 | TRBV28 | CASSGIFGLAEDTGELFF | TGTGCCAGCAGTGGTATCTTCGGACTAGCGGAGGACACCGGGGAGCTGTTTTTT
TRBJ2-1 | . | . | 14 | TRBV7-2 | CASSTGISYNEQFF | TGTGCCAGCAGCACCGGGATCTCCTACAATGAGCAGTTCTTC
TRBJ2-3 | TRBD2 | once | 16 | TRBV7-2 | CASSPRIAGVKDTQYF | TGTGCCAGCAGCCCACGCATAGCGGGAGTCAAAGATACGCAGTATTTT
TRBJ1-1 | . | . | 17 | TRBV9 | CASSPPPAGVGDTEAFF | TGTGCCAGCAGCCCCCCTCCCGCAGGGGTTGGGGACACTGAAGCTTTCTTT
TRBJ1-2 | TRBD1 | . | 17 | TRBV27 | CASINKRGTGGNYGYTF | TGTGCCAGCATTAATAAGAGGGGGACAGGGGGCAACTATGGCTACACCTTC
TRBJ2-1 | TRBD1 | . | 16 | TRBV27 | CASSRMTGGAVNEQFF | TGTGCCAGCAGTAGAATGACAGGGGGCGCGGTGAATGAGCAGTTCTTC
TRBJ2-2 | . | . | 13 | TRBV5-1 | CATTETGTGELFF | TGCGCCACCACGGAAACAGGGACCGGGGAGCTGTTTTTT
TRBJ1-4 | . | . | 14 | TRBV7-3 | CASSFRATNEKLFF | TGTGCCAGCAGCTTCAGGGCAACTAATGAAAAACTGTTTTTT
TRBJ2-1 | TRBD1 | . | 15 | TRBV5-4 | CASRPGTGSYNEQFF | TGTGCCAGCAGGCCAGGGACAGGCTCCTACAATGAGCAGTTCTTC
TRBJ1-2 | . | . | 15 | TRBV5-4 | CASSLDGGSSYGYTF | TGTGCCAGCAGCTTGGACGGGGGAAGCTCGTATGGCTACACCTTC
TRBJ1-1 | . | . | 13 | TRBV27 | CASTPRMNTEAFF | TGTGCCAGCACCCCGCGGATGAACACTGAAGCTTTCTTT
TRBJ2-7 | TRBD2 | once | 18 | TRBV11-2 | CASSLDYSGSSRIYEQYF | TGTGCCAGCAGCTTAGACTATAGCGGGAGTTCGCGGATCTACGAGCAGTACTTC
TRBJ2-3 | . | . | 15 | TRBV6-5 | CASRLFARGTDTQYF | TGTGCCAGCAGACTTTTCGCCAGGGGCACAGATACGCAGTATTTT
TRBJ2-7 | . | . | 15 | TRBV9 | CASSVGVSGSYEQYF | TGTGCCAGCAGCGTAGGAGTTAGCGGATCCTACGAGCAGTACTTC
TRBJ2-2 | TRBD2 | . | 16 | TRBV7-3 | CASSTPTGEGPGELFF | TGTGCCAGCAGCACCCCCACGGGGGAGGGCCCCGGGGAGCTGTTTTTT
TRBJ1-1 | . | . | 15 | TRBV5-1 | CASSSWGGKNTEAFF | TGCGCCAGCAGCTCATGGGGGGGAAAGAACACTGAAGCTTTCTTT
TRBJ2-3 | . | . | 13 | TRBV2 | CASREAPTDTQYF | TGTGCCAGCAGGGAGGCCCCCACAGATACGCAGTATTTT
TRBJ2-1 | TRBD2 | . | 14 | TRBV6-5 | CASASGISYNEQFF | TGTGCCAGCGCAAGCGGGATCTCCTACAATGAGCAGTTCTTC
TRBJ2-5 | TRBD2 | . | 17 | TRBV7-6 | CASSGTSGIGKGETQYF | TGTGCCAGTTCTGGGACTAGCGGGATTGGGAAGGGAGAGACCCAGTACTTC
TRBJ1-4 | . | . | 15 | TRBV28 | CASIGGSGEGEKLFF | TGTGCCAGCATTGGAGGTTCAGGGGAAGGTGAAAAACTGTTTTTT
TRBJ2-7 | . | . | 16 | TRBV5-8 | CASSPVGVQGRYEQYF | TGTGCCAGCAGCCCGGTGGGGGTACAGGGCCGGTACGAGCAGTACTTC
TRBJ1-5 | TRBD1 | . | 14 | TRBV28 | CASVGQGGIQPQHF | TGTGCCAGCGTGGGACAGGGGGGAATTCAGCCCCAGCATTTT
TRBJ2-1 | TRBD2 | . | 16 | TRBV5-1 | CASSSTVTSGDNEQFF | TGCGCCAGCAGCTCCACGGTGACTAGCGGCGACAATGAGCAGTTCTTC